This T cell receptor (beta chain) was sequenced in a study of shared T cell receptors in the human thymus. V was trimmed by 5 bases and J by 6 bases, leaving 13 bases between them. The germline V gene has CDR1 SGHVS and CDR2 FQNEAQ. This CDR3 is 13 amino acids long. Assay used: immunoSEQ multiplex PCR; TCRdb lists only in-frame clones, some missing. The data contain 550,000 to 800,000 clones, roughly 85% of them singletons. Another study also made use of these data, one on human thymus T cells. This second report adds: Infants served as donors; they were healthy and Finnish and were having corrective surgery for congenital heart defects. Thymus tissue was removed during corrective cardiac surgery. Biased V and J segment usage appeared in thymus and peripheral blood. In unrelated individuals, thymic repertoires overlapped highly, according to related research.

The V and J genes are TRBV7-8 and TRBJ1-1; D is unresolved. The source of this sequence is a girl under three years old with a congenital heart defect. Sequencing was carried out using thymocytes. The CDR3, as DNA: TGTGCCAGCAGCCCGAGCGGTGGGCCTGAAGCTTTCTTT. Translated: CASSPSGGPEAFF.